Sequencing of this T cell receptor (beta chain) was carried out in a study of glioma-infiltrating T cells. The overall study: Before surgery, glioma patients received dexamethasone for at most six days. Study-wide findings and caveats: Shared blood CDR3 signature motifs marked patients with low tissue-blood divergence. Above-expected tissue-blood divergence occurred in all gliomas, most in low-grade ones.

This clonotype was seen ten or more times. Its antigen is currently unknown. Using RNA template, CDR3s of TCR alpha and beta were amplified with iRepertoire arm-PCR. TCRdb fed the multiplex PCR reads into MiXCR, producing one record per CDR3 protein. The data show roughly 350,000 distinct CDR3 sequences, less than 50% seen once. Germline CDR1 reads SGHVS; CDR2 reads FNYEAQ. Trimming removed 4 bases at V and 3 bases at J, with 13 bases between. This CDR3 has 14 amino acids. The sequence derives from a human donor with low-grade glioma or glioblastoma, undergoing nonglioma brain surgery, or in good health (not recorded which). The genes are TRBV7-6 and TRBJ2-7; a possible D gene is TRBD2 (5 bases). Sequenced sample: glioma tissue, nonneoplastic brain tissue, or PBMCs (not recorded which). The CDR3 DNA reads as TGTGCCAGCAGCTCCCGACCGAGCGGCTACGAGCAGTACTTC. This codes for CASSSRPSGYEQYF. The full variable domain, its missing parts supplied by reference TRBV7-6 and TRBJ2-7, is GAGVSQSPRYKVTKRGQDVALRCDPISGHVSLYWYRQALGQGPEFLTYFNYEAQQDKSGLPNDRFSAERPEGSISTLTIQRTEQRDSAMYRCASSSRPSGYEQYFGPGTRLTVT.